A selection of T cell receptor beta chains follows, all from one sample in a study of blood T cell repertoires in COVID-19. Profiling relied on immunoSEQ multiplex PCR, and the TCRdb table lists in-frame clones only, not all of them. The sample yields approximately 80,000 clones, around 81% seen once. Sequencing was done on a sample of peripheral blood. These receptors all stem from an elderly man with acute or convalescent COVID-19. CDR3s include the opening cysteine and the closing phenylalanine or tryptophan. A D gene is named only where the DNA matches it firmly.

j_call v_call d_call cdr3_aa
TRBJ1-2 TRBV28 - CASSLIGPPQQDTNYGYTF
TRBJ1-1 TRBV5-1 - CASSLDSLNTEAFF
TRBJ1-5 TRBV2 TRBD1 CASSGPRGADQPQHF
TRBJ1-3 TRBV18 - CASSPLPVLSGNTIYF
TRBJ2-7 TRBV4-2 TRBD1 CASSPRGQGSYEQYF
TRBJ2-3 TRBV5-8 TRBD1 CASSLGDRGTDTQYF
TRBJ1-3 TRBV6-5 TRBD1 CASRDRAGNTIYF
TRBJ2-5 TRBV7-9 TRBD1 CASSLPETGGTETQYF
TRBJ2-5 TRBV11-3 - CASSPSRGIETQYF
TRBJ1-5 TRBV7-2 TRBD1 CASSSRTGQNQPQHF
TRBJ2-1 TRBV18 TRBD2 CASSPTSGSYNEQFF
TRBJ2-7 TRBV7-8 - CASSLNRDIFYF
TRBJ1-2 TRBV30 - CAWSWTDYGYTF
TRBJ1-1 TRBV7-9 - CASSLTSANEAFF
TRBJ2-7 TRBV10-3 TRBD1 CAISMGQGASYEQYF
TRBJ1-4 TRBV19 - CASSVNRATNEKLFF
TRBJ2-6 TRBV6-4 - CATAREGGIPGANVLTF
TRBJ2-3 TRBV18 - CASSPSADTQYF
TRBJ1-1 TRBV29-1 - CSVGQKNTEAFF
TRBJ2-2 TRBV2 - CASRRTANTGELFF
TRBJ2-7 TRBV5-1 TRBD1 CASSLKGQHSYEQYF
TRBJ2-6 TRBV7-2 - CASSKLDSGANVLTF
TRBJ1-2 TRBV5-6 - CASSWGTPNYGYTF
TRBJ2-7 TRBV5-5 - CASSPWSAYEQYF
TRBJ1-1 TRBV29-1 - CSALNTEAFF
TRBJ1-5 TRBV2 TRBD1 CASSETGGDQPQHF
TRBJ2-3 TRBV5-4 TRBD2 CASSLGTSGSFADTQYF
TRBJ2-7 TRBV6-5 - CASSYSGRAYEQYF
TRBJ2-1 TRBV27 - CASSLRRGTANEQFF
TRBJ1-1 TRBV28 - CASSPMRGGTRAFF
TRBJ2-1 TRBV27 - CASLRGGQYNEQFF
TRBJ2-1 TRBV19 - CASSYSTAGNEQFF
TRBJ1-6 TRBV6-2/TRBV6-3 - CASSQGRTDSPLHF